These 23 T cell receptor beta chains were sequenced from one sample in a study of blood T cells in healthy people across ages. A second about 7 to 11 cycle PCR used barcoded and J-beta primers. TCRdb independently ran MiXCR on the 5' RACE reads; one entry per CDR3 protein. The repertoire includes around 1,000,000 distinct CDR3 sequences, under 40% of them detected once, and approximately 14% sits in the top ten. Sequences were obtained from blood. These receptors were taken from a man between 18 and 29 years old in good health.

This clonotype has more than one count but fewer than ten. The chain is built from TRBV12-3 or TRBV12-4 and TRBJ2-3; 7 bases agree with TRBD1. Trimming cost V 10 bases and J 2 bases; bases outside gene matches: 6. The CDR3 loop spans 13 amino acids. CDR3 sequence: CATRDSNTDTQYF. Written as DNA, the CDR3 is TGTGCCACCCGGGACAGCAACACAGATACGCAGTATTTT.

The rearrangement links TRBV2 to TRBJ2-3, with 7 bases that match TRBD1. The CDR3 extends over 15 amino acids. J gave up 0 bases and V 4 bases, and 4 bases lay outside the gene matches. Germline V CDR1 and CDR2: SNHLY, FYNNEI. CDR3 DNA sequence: TGTGCCAGCAGTGGGGACAGCTTTAGCACAGATACGCAGTATTTT. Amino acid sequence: CASSGDSFSTDTQYF. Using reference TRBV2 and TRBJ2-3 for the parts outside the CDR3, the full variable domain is EPEVTQTPSHQVTQMGQEVILRCVPISNHLYFYWYRQILGQKVEFLVSFYNNEISEKSEIFDDQFSVERPDGSNFTLKIRSTKLEDSAMYFCASSGDSFSTDTQYFGPGTRLTVL.

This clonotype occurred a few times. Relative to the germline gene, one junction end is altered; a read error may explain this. CDR3 residues: CASSTGTRGTDTLYF. The CDR3 nucleotides read TGTGCCAGCAGCACTGGGACTAGGGGCACAGATACGCTGTATTTT. V and J are TRBV9 and TRBJ2-3, with 8 bases that match TRBD2. Germline lookup yields CDR1 SGDLS and CDR2 YYNGEE. CDR3 length: 15 residues. The full variable domain, its missing parts supplied by reference TRBV9 and TRBJ2-3, is DSGVTQTPKHLITATGQRVTLRCSPRSGDLSVYWYQQSLDQGLQFLIQYYNGEERAKGNILERFSAQQFPDLHSELNLSSLELGDSALYFCASSTGTRGTDTLYFGPGTRLTVL.

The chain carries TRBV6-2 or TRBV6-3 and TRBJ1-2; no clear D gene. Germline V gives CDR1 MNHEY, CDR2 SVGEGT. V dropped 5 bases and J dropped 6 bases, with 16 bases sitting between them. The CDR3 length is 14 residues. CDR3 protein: CASSNKERQHGYTF. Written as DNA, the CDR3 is TGTGCCAGCAGTAACAAGGAGCGGCAACATGGCTACACCTTC.

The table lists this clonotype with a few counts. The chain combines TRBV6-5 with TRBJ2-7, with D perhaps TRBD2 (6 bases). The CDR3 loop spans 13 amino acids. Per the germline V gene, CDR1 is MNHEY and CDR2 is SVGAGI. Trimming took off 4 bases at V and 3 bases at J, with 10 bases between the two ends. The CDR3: CASSSAAGYEQYF. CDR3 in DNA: TGTGCCAGCAGTTCCGCAGCGGGCTACGAGCAGTACTTC.

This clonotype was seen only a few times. CDR3 sequence reads: CASSLTTGVLENGYTF. The CDR3, as DNA: TGTGCCAGCAGCTTAACAACGGGGGTTCTAGAGAATGGCTACACCTTC. This chain connects TRBV7-9 to TRBJ1-2; D may be TRBD1 (5 bases). The CDR3 spans 16 residues. The V and J ends lost 2 bases and 6 bases respectively, with 19 bases between them. In germline, CDR1 is SEHNR, CDR2 FQNEAQ (reference sequence).

The CDR3 reads CASNYPTPAGELFF. The CDR3 DNA sequence: TGTGCCAGCAATTACCCTACCCCGGCCGGGGAGCTGTTTTTT. The rearrangement uses TRBV7-2 and TRBJ2-2, with no clear D. Germline V gives CDR1 SGHTA, CDR2 FQGNSA. This CDR3 has 14 amino acids. V lost 7 bases, J lost 6 bases, and 15 bases lay in between. The full variable domain, its missing parts supplied by reference TRBV7-2 and TRBJ2-2, is GAGVSQSPSNKVTEKGKDVELRCDPISGHTALYWYRQSLGQGLEFLIYFQGNSAPDKSGLPSDRFSAERTGGSVSTLTIQRTQQEDSAVYLCASNYPTPAGELFFGEGSRLTVL.

The CDR3 bases are TGTGCCAGCAGTGAAGGGGGAGGGGTTGGTGCTGGAAACACCATATATTTT. As protein: CASSEGGGVGAGNTIYF. The gene calls are TRBV25-1 and TRBJ1-3; perhaps TRBD1 as D (5 bases). Trimming pared 2 bases from V and 2 bases from J, leaving 16 bases between. The germline gives CDR1 MGHDK, CDR2 SYGVNS. The length of the CDR3 is 17 residues.

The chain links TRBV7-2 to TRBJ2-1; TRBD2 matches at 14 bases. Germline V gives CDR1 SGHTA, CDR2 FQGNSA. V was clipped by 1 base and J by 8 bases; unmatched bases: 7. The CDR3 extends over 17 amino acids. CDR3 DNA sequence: TGTGCCAGCAGCTTAGGACTAGCGGGGGGGCGTGAGGATGAGCAGTTCTTC. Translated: CASSLGLAGGREDEQFF.

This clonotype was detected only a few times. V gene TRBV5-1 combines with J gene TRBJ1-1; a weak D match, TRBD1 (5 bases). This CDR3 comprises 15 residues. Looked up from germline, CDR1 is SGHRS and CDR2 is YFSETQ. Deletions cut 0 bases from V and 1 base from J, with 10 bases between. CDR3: CASSLDGGGNTEAFF. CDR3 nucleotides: TGCGCCAGCAGCTTGGATGGGGGGGGGAACACTGAAGCTTTCTTT.

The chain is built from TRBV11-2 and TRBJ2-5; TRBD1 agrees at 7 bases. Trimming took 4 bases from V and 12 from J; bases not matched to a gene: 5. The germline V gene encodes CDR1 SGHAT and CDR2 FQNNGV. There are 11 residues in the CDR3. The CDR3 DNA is TGTGCCAGCAGCTCCGGACAGGAAAAGTACTTC. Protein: CASSSGQEKYF.

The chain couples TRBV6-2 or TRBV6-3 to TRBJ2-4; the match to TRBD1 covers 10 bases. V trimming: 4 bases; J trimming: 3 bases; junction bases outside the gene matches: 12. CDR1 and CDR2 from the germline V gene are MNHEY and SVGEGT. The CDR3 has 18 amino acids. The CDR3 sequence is CASSSPGQGLLDKNIQYF. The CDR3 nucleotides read TGTGCCAGCAGTTCGCCGGGACAGGGGCTCCTAGACAAAAACATTCAGTACTTC.

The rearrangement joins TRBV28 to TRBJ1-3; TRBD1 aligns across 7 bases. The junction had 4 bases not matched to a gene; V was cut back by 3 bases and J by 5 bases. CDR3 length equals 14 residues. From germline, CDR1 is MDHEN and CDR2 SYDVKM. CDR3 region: CASSFGTARNTIYF. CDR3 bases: TGTGCCAGCAGTTTCGGGACAGCCAGAAACACCATATATTTT.

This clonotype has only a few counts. CDR3 sequence: CASNRGGETQYF. In nucleotides, the CDR3 is TGTGCCAGCAACAGGGGGGGAGAGACCCAGTACTTC. The rearrangement links TRBV12-3 or TRBV12-4 to TRBJ2-5, with a possible D match to TRBD1 (8 bases). This CDR3 has 12 residues. V lost 7 bases and J 4 bases, leaving 10 bases between the germline ends.

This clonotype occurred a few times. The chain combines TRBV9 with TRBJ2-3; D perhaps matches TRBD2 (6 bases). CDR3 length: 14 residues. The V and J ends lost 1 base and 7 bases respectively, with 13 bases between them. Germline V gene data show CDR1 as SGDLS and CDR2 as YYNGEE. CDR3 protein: CASSVQGGRNTQYF. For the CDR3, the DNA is TGTGCCAGCAGCGTACAGGGAGGACGGAATACGCAGTATTTT.

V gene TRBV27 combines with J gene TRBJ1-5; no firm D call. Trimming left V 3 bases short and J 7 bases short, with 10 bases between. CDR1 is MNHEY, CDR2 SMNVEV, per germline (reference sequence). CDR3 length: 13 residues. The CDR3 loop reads CASSFSREQPQHF. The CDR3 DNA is TGTGCCAGCAGTTTCTCGAGGGAACAGCCCCAGCATTTT.

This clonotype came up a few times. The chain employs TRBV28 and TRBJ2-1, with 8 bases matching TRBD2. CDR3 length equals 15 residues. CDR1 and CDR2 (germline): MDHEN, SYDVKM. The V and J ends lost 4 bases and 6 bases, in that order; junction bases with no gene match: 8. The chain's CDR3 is CASSSTSENLNEQFF. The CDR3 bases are TGTGCCAGCAGTTCGACTAGCGAGAATCTCAATGAGCAGTTCTTC.

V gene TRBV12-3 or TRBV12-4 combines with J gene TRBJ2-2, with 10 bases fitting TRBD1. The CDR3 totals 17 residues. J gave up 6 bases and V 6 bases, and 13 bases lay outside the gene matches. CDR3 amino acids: CASSPKTGGVFSGELFF. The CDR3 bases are TGTGCCAGCAGCCCTAAGACAGGGGGCGTTTTTTCCGGGGAGCTGTTTTTT.

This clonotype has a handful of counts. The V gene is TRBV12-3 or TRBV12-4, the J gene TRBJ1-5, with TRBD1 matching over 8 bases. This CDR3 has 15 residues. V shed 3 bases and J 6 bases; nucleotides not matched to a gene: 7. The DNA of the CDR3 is TGTGCCAGCAGTTTCGGACAGGGCTCTAGTCAGCCCCAGCATTTT. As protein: CASSFGQGSSQPQHF.

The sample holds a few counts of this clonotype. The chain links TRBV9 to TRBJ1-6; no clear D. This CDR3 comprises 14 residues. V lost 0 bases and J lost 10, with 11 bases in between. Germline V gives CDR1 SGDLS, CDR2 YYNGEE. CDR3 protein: CASSVAKAGSPLHF. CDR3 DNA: TGTGCCAGCAGCGTAGCTAAGGCTGGGTCACCCCTCCACTTT. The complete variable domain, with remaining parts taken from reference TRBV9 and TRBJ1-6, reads DSGVTQTPKHLITATGQRVTLRCSPRSGDLSVYWYQQSLDQGLQFLIQYYNGEERAKGNILERFSAQQFPDLHSELNLSSLELGDSALYFCASSVAKAGSPLHFGNGTRLTVT.

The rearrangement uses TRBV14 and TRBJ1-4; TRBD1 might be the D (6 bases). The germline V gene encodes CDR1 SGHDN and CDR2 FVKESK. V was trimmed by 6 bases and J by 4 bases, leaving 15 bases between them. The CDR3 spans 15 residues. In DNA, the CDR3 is TGTGCCAGCAGGGCCCGGGACATTTATAATGAAAAACTGTTTTTT. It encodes CASRARDIYNEKLFF.

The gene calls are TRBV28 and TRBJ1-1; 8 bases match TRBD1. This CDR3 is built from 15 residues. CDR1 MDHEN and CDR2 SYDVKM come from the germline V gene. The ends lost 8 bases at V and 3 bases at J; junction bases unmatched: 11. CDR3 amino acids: CASGRSGQEDTEAFF. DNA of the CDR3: TGTGCCAGCGGTCGCTCGGGACAGGAGGACACTGAAGCTTTCTTT.

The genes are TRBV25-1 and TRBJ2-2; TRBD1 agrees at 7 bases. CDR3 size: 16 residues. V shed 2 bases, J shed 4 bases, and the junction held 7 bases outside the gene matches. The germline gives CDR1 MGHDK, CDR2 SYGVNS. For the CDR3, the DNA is TGTGCCAGCAGTGAAAATAGGGACAGTTCCACCGGGGAGCTGTTTTTT. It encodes CASSENRDSSTGELFF.